This is a list of T cell receptor beta chains from one sample in a study of cytomegalovirus exposure and HLA in healthy donors. Libraries were prepared by immunoSEQ multiplex PCR; TCRdb keeps only in-frame clonotypes and omits some of them. The sample contains around 150,000 clones, 80% of which appear only once. Sequenced sample: PBMCs. These receptors were obtained from a man aged 50-59 years in good health and CMV-seronegative. Both conserved end residues are trimmed from each CDR3. The order of the fields is J gene, V gene, CDR3 length, CDR3 protein.

>TRBJ1-1|TRBV29-1|12
SVGVGNSNTEAF
>TRBJ1-1|TRBV7-9|12
ASSSQGQGSEAF
>TRBJ1-2|TRBV29-1|9
SVEGAWGYT
>TRBJ2-2|TRBV7-2|14
ASSSGTGVYTGELF
>TRBJ2-3|TRBV27|15
ASSLMTGYHSTDTQY
>TRBJ2-1|TRBV7-3|21
ASSLILFPNRGARLGSYNEQF
>TRBJ2-7|TRBV2|12
ASTPSRVTYEQY
>TRBJ2-3|TRBV25-1|15
ASSEYLAGATGDTQY
>TRBJ2-7|TRBV7-7|12
ASSLPSGSYEQY
>TRBJ1-5|TRBV5-1|14
ASSPGQGGSNQPQH
>TRBJ1-1|TRBV5-1|14
ASSSNTGQGVTEAF
>TRBJ1-5|TRBV7-2|11
PEPRCSNQPQH
>TRBJ2-5|TRBV7-9|11
ASSLMAQETQY
>TRBJ2-2|TRBV29-1|13
SVATPGRGTGELF